Below, 22 T cell receptor beta chains from the same sample are listed, as sequenced in a study of T cell responses to AZD1222 COVID-19 vaccine. The protocol was immunoSEQ multiplex PCR, while the TCRdb copy is restricted to in-frame clones and leaves out a portion. The table includes about 200,000 clones, roughly 88% detected once. This sample comprised peripheral blood, obtained on day 0 of AZD1222 vaccination. These receptors were obtained from an adult in good health.

This chain links TRBV10-2 with TRBJ2-3, with D unclear. Germline CDR1 and CDR2: WSHSY and SAAADI. The CDR3 is made up of 12 amino acids. Trimming took off 3 bases at V and 5 bases at J, with 6 bases between the two ends. CDR3 coding DNA: TGCGCCAGCAGTGAAGTGCGAGATACGCAGTATTTT. Amino acids: CASSEVRDTQYF.

The rearrangement joins TRBV7-2 to TRBJ1-5; 7 bases are a match to TRBD1. The germline V gene encodes CDR1 SGHTA and CDR2 FQGNSA. V shed 5 bases and J 6 bases; nucleotides not matched to a gene: 10. The CDR3 loop spans 15 amino acids. CDR3 protein: CASSIASRGFQPQHF. DNA for the CDR3: TGTGCCAGCAGCATCGCATCCAGGGGGTTTCAGCCCCAGCATTTT.

The chain recombines TRBV11-3 with TRBJ2-1, with 13 positions matching TRBD2. With V trimmed by 0 bases and J by 7 bases, 3 bases remained unmatched. The germline V gene has CDR1 SGHNT and CDR2 YENEEA. CDR3 length: 16 amino acids. The CDR3: CASSLELAGGPNEQFF. For the CDR3, the DNA is TGTGCCAGCAGCTTAGAACTAGCGGGGGGGCCGAATGAGCAGTTCTTC.

This clone was counted many times. The chain uses TRBV4-3 and TRBJ2-2; a possible D gene is TRBD2 (6 bases). There are 16 residues in the CDR3. Per the germline V gene, CDR1 is LGHNA and CDR2 is YSLEER. V shed 0 bases and J shed 7 bases, with 15 bases lying between them. The CDR3, as DNA: TGCGCCAGCAGCCAAGACGCGGGACTGGGGGTCGGGGAGCTGTTTTTT. Encoded protein: CASSQDAGLGVGELFF.

The chain is built from TRBV9 and TRBJ2-1; no definite D call. V lost 0 bases to trimming and J lost 7 bases, with 5 bases between them. This CDR3 is 12 amino acids long. Germline V gene lookup returns CDR1 SGDLS and CDR2 YYNGEE. The chain's CDR3 is CASSVAGNEQFF. Here the CDR3 DNA reads TGTGCCAGCAGCGTAGCCGGTAATGAGCAGTTCTTC.

The gene calls are TRBV7-8 and TRBJ2-1; 14 nucleotides match TRBD2. This CDR3 is 16 amino acids long. Per germline, CDR1 SGHVS and CDR2 FQNEAQ. The V segment lost 1 base and the J segment 8 bases; nucleotides outside the gene matches: 4. CDR3 loop: CASSLEGTSGGYEQFF. CDR3 coding DNA: TGTGCCAGCAGCTTAGAAGGGACTAGCGGGGGTTATGAGCAGTTCTTC.

V and J are TRBV30 and TRBJ1-3; D remains ambiguous. Per germline, CDR1 GTSNPN and CDR2 SVGIG (reference sequence). With 4 bases removed from V and 0 bases from J, the gap between germline ends came to 13 bases. There are 15 residues in the CDR3. This CDR3 reads CAWTLGSLSGNTIYF. Here the CDR3 DNA reads TGTGCCTGGACCTTAGGGAGTCTCTCTGGAAACACCATATATTTT.

The rearrangement joins TRBV6-5 to TRBJ1-6; possible D gene TRBD1, 6 bases. CDR3 length equals 14 residues. Germline V gene lookup returns CDR1 MNHEY and CDR2 SVGAGI. Trimming took 10 bases from V and 9 from J, leaving 19 bases between them. The CDR3 nucleotides read TGTGCCACCCAAGGGCCAGGGGAAATTTCACCCCTCCACTTT. Translated: CATQGPGEISPLHF.

This chain links TRBV29-1 with TRBJ2-7, with 8 bases aligning to TRBD1. Germline assignment: CDR1 SQVTM and CDR2 ANQGSEA. The CDR3 totals 12 residues. V dropped 7 bases and J dropped 5; count of bases not matched to a gene: 7. CDR3 region: CSADDRGNEQYF. CDR3 sequence (DNA): TGCAGCGCCGACGACAGGGGTAACGAGCAGTACTTC.

V usage is TRBV5-1 and J usage is TRBJ2-7; maybe TRBD1 (5 bases). This CDR3 has 14 residues. V was cut by 4 bases and J by 0 bases, with 11 bases left in between. CDR1 and CDR2 (germline): SGHRS, YFSETQ. The CDR3 region has the DNA TGCGCCAGCAGCACGACAGAGAGCTCCTACGAGCAGTACTTC. This sequence encodes CASSTTESSYEQYF.

The CDR3 DNA reads TGTGCCAGTAGCCCAGAGATGGGCGGGTCCTACGAGCAGTACTTC. Protein sequence: CASSPEMGGSYEQYF. The chain recombines TRBV19 with TRBJ2-7; tentative D call: TRBD2 (5 bases). Germline V gene lookup returns CDR1 LNHDA and CDR2 SQIVND (reference sequence). Trimming shortened V by 6 bases and J by 1 base, and 16 bases separated the two germline ends. The CDR3 has 15 amino acids. Combining the CDR3 with reference TRBV19 and TRBJ2-7 gives the whole variable domain DGGITQSPKYLFRKEGQNVTLSCEQNLNHDAMYWYRQDPGQGLRLIYYSQIVNDFQKGDIAEGYSVSREKKESFPLTVTSAQKNPTAFYLCASSPEMGGSYEQYFGPGTRLTVT.

The chain is built from TRBV28 and TRBJ1-2; D call uncertain. V was trimmed by 6 bases and J by 1 base, leaving 21 bases between them. The CDR3 totals 17 residues. From germline, CDR1 is MDHEN and CDR2 SYDVKM. The CDR3 is CASSISPRRSLNYGYTF. In nucleotides, the CDR3 is TGTGCCAGCAGCATATCACCCAGACGGAGCCTTAACTATGGCTACACCTTC.

The V and J genes are TRBV11-2 and TRBJ2-6; D is unresolved. This CDR3 has 16 amino acids. CDR1 SGHAT and CDR2 FQNNGV come from the germline V gene. The V gene lost 3 bases and the J gene lost 2 bases, with 11 bases spanning the gap. CDR3 sequence: CASSFIGGPGANVLTF. Written as DNA, the CDR3 is TGTGCCAGCAGCTTCATCGGCGGACCTGGGGCCAACGTCCTGACTTTC.

This chain joins TRBV19 and TRBJ2-7, with TRBD2 as a possible D gene (6 bases). Germline lookup yields CDR1 LNHDA and CDR2 SQIVND (reference sequence). Between the trimmed V and J ends, which lost 7 bases and 3 bases, there was a span of 13 bases. This CDR3 region has 13 residues. The CDR3 is CASIGGELYEQYF. CDR3 bases: TGTGCCAGTATTGGAGGGGAGCTCTACGAGCAGTACTTC.

The chain has TRBV9 and TRBJ1-1; D possibly corresponds to TRBD1 (6 bases). The germline V and J ends were trimmed by 2 bases and 6 bases, with 23 bases remaining between them. The germline gives CDR1 SGDLS, CDR2 YYNGEE. This CDR3 spans 17 amino acids. The CDR3 reads CASSVEPTGQIGAEAFF. In DNA form, the CDR3 reads TGTGCCAGCAGCGTCGAGCCGACAGGACAAATAGGAGCTGAAGCTTTCTTT. The variable domain in full, with the rest retrieved from reference TRBV9 and TRBJ1-1, is DSGVTQTPKHLITATGQRVTLRCSPRSGDLSVYWYQQSLDQGLQFLIQYYNGEERAKGNILERFSAQQFPDLHSELNLSSLELGDSALYFCASSVEPTGQIGAEAFFGQGTRLTVV.

The gene calls are TRBV13 and TRBJ2-5; TRBD1 matches at 7 bases. In germline, CDR1 is PRHDT, CDR2 FYEKMQ (reference sequence). The CDR3 sequence is 15 residues long. With V trimmed by 2 bases and J by 6 bases, 9 bases remained unmatched. CDR3 coding DNA: TGTGCCAGCAGCTTATTAAAGGGGGCAAGTAAGACCCAGTACTTC. It yields the protein CASSLLKGASKTQYF. The full variable domain, completed using reference TRBV13 and TRBJ2-5, is AAGVIQSPRHLIKEKRETATLKCYPIPRHDTVYWYQQGPGQDPQFLISFYEKMQSDKGSIPDRFSAQQFSDYHSELNMSSLELGDSALYFCASSLLKGASKTQYFGPGTRLLVL.

V and J are TRBV14 and TRBJ1-2, with D possibly being TRBD1 (5 bases). CDR3 length equals 15 residues. The V gene's germline CDR1 is SGHDN and CDR2 FVKESK. The V gene lost 1 base and the J gene lost 4 bases, with 13 bases spanning the gap. This CDR3 reads CASSQARTSRYGYTF. Written as DNA, the CDR3 is TGTGCCAGCAGCCAAGCAAGGACATCCCGCTATGGCTACACCTTC.

This chain joins TRBV9 and TRBJ2-5; possibly TRBD1 for D (6 bases). V lost 4 bases to trimming and J lost 1 base, with 14 bases between them. This CDR3 is 15 amino acids long. Germline assignment: CDR1 SGDLS and CDR2 YYNGEE. Written as DNA, the CDR3 is TGTGCCAGCAGCAACTCAGACAGGCCCCAAGAGACCCAGTACTTC. The encoded protein is CASSNSDRPQETQYF.

The chain uses TRBV12-3 or TRBV12-4 and TRBJ1-1; the D gene is possibly TRBD1 (6 bases). Trimming cost V 8 bases and J 4 bases, with 8 bases left between them. The CDR3 is made up of 11 amino acids. CDR3 sequence reads: CASRGLTEAFF. In DNA form, the CDR3 reads TGTGCCAGCCGGGGGCTCACTGAAGCTTTCTTT.

This clone was recorded only once. The chain employs TRBV7-6 and TRBJ2-3; tentative D call: TRBD2 (5 bases). This CDR3 region has 14 residues. CDR1 is SGHVS and CDR2 is FNYEAQ in the germline V gene. Trimming pared 1 base from V and 2 bases from J, leaving 7 bases between. The chain's CDR3 is CASSLGELTDTQYF. The CDR3 region has the DNA TGTGCCAGCAGCTTAGGGGAGCTCACAGATACGCAGTATTTT.

This chain links TRBV7-9 with TRBJ2-7; D unresolved. V lost 5 bases and J lost 5, with 16 bases in between. This CDR3 is 14 amino acids long. Looked up from germline, CDR1 is SEHNR and CDR2 is FQNEAQ (reference sequence). Here the CDR3 reads CASSTRDGPDEQYF. In DNA form, the CDR3 reads TGTGCCAGCAGCACCAGAGACGGCCCGGACGAGCAGTACTTC.

This clone is a singleton in its sample. DNA of the CDR3: TGTGCCAGTAGCCGCACAGATACGCAGTATTTT. Translated, it gives CASSRTDTQYF. The chain recombines TRBV19 with TRBJ2-3; no definite D call. The germline CDR1 and CDR2 sequences are LNHDA and SQIVND (reference sequence). The CDR3 runs 11 residues. Between the trimmed V and J ends, which lost 6 bases and 1 base, there was a span of 2 bases.